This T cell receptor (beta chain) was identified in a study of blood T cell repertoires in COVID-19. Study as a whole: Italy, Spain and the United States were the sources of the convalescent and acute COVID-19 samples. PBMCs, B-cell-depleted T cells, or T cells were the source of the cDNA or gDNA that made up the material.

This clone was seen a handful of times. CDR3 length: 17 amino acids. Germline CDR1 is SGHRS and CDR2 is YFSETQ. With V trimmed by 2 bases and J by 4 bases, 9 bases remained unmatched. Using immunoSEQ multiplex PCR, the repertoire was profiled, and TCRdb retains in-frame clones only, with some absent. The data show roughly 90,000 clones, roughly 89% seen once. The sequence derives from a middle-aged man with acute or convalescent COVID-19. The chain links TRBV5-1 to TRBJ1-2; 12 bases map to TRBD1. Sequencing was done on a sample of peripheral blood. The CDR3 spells CASSFRDRGLATYGYTF. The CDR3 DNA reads TGCGCCAGCAGCTTCCGGGACAGGGGGCTGGCAACCTATGGCTACACCTTC.